The count of the clone carrying this T cell receptor (beta chain) is one. This sample is drawn from a study of cytomegalovirus exposure and HLA in healthy donors. Primers for the PCR totalled 60 Vbeta and 13 Jbeta. The assay was immunoSEQ multiplex PCR, and TCRdb's table has in-frame clones only and misses some. Of 150,000 to 200,000 clones listed, about three quarters are singletons. The sample was PBMCs. The source is a girl under 18 in good health and CMV-seronegative.

DNA for the CDR3: TGTGCCAGCTCAAAGCGGGGTGGCTCCTACGAGCAGTACTTC. Residues: CASSKRGGSYEQYF. The chain recombines TRBV2 with TRBJ2-7, with 7 bases identical to TRBD2. Unmatched junction bases numbered 7, after V lost 8 bases and J lost 0 bases. Looked up from germline, CDR1 is SNHLY and CDR2 is FYNNEI. This CDR3 has 14 residues. Variable domain in full (rest from reference TRBV2 and TRBJ2-7): EPEVTQTPSHQVTQMGQEVILRCVPISNHLYFYWYRQILGQKVEFLVSFYNNEISEKSEIFDDQFSVERPDGSNFTLKIRSTKLEDSAMYFCASSKRGGSYEQYFGPGTRLTVT.